Given below is one T cell receptor beta chain in context. The antigen is undetermined. CDR3 length: 14 amino acids. Germline assignment: CDR1 SEHNR and CDR2 FQNEAQ (reference sequence). Trimming took 5 bases from V and 4 from J, leaving 15 bases between them. When the RNA was reverse transcribed, random hexamers were used with an input of about 0.45 to 1 ug. TCRdb itself ran the immunoSEQ multiplex PCR reads through MiXCR, one entry per CDR3 protein. Of about 430,000 distinct CDR3 sequences detected, 75% to 90% appear once; the ten largest clones hold under 0.15%. The sample comes from a study of CD8 T cells in Susac syndrome. Whole-study results and caveats: It was acknowledged in the study that its TCR sequencing and HLA analysis involved a relatively small number of individuals.

TCR beta was sequenced from blood CD8+ and CD4+ T cells. Relapsing-remitting disease, either stable or active, was present in the treatment-naive patients who were the multiple sclerosis controls. Negative isolation yielded CD4+ and CD8+ T cells, and FACS enriched TEMRA cells. V usage is TRBV7-9 and J usage is TRBJ2-7; D may be TRBD1 (6 bases). This clonotype originated in a human donor with multiple sclerosis. Sequences were obtained from CD8+ T cells from PBMCs. The CDR3 protein is CASSGTLRMYEQYF. The CDR3 DNA follows: TGTGCCAGCAGCGGGACACTTAGGATGTACGAGCAGTACTTC. The full variable domain, completed using reference TRBV7-9 and TRBJ2-7, is DTGVSQNPRHKITKRGQNVTFRCDPISEHNRLYWYRQTLGQGPEFLTYFQNEAQLEKSRLLSDRFSAERPKGSFSTLEIQRTEQGDSAMYLCASSGTLRMYEQYFGPGTRLTVT.